This T cell receptor beta chain was sequenced during a study of control samples from healthy donors and cancer patients. The CDR3 length is 18 residues. Germline assignment: CDR1 LGHNA and CDR2 YSLEER. Trimming removed 3 bases from V and 0 bases from J, with 18 bases in between. Profiled with immunoSEQ multiplex PCR; TCRdb holds only in-frame clones, not every one. Of about 120,000 clones in the sample, about 95% were seen once. Sequencing used blood. V usage is TRBV4-3 and J usage is TRBJ1-3; D is undetermined. The source is a young man in good health. The CDR3 DNA is TGCGCCAGCAGCCACAGTTGGGTGGACGGTAGCTCTGGAAACACCATATATTTT. Translating gives CASSHSWVDGSSGNTIYF.